This is a list of T cell receptor beta chains from one sample in a study of cytomegalovirus exposure and HLA in healthy donors. Some clones are missing from TCRdb's copy, which holds only in-frame ones; the method was immunoSEQ multiplex PCR. The sample holds some 190,000 clones; 80% are singletons and the top ten take around 1.9%. The sample taken for sequencing was PBMCs. The receptors here all came from a woman aged 25 to 39 in good health and CMV-seronegative. CDR3s include the opening cysteine and the closing phenylalanine or tryptophan. Fields, in order: J gene, D gene, clone size, V gene, CDR3 DNA, CDR3 protein. A D gene is named only where the DNA matches it firmly. Clone size, where shown, is once, few, many, or a class for clones that have expanded.

j_call: TRBJ1-1; d_call: NA; clone_size: NA; v_call: TRBV9; cdr3_nt: TGTGCCAGCAGCGTAGTCAGGGGCGCGGGCACTGAAGCTTTCTTT; cdr3_aa: CASSVVRGAGTEAFF
j_call: TRBJ1-1; d_call: TRBD1; clone_size: NA; v_call: TRBV10-1; cdr3_nt: TGCGCCAGCAGCCTGCAGCCGGCGGGACAGGGGGGTGTCACTGAAGCTTTCTTT; cdr3_aa: CASSLQPAGQGGVTEAFF
j_call: TRBJ2-7; d_call: TRBD2; clone_size: NA; v_call: TRBV30; cdr3_nt: TGTGCCTGGACTAGCGGAGTCTACGAGCAGTACTTC; cdr3_aa: CAWTSGVYEQYF
j_call: TRBJ2-7; d_call: TRBD2; clone_size: NA; v_call: TRBV7-9; cdr3_nt: TGTGCCAGCAGCTTAGGGCCTACTAGCGGGGGGATCTCCTACGAGCAGTACTTC; cdr3_aa: CASSLGPTSGGISYEQYF
j_call: TRBJ2-7; d_call: TRBD2; clone_size: NA; v_call: TRBV2; cdr3_nt: TGTGCCAGCAGTGGAGGACTAGCGGGGGATTACGAGCAGTACTTC; cdr3_aa: CASSGGLAGDYEQYF
j_call: TRBJ1-1; d_call: TRBD1; clone_size: NA; v_call: TRBV10-3; cdr3_nt: TGTGCCACCCACGTTACCGGGACAGGGAATGGCGCTTTCTTT; cdr3_aa: CATHVTGTGNGAFF
j_call: TRBJ1-4; d_call: NA; clone_size: NA; v_call: TRBV5-6; cdr3_nt: TGTGCCAGCAGCTTTCAGGGCGTTAATGAAAAACTGTTTTTT; cdr3_aa: CASSFQGVNEKLFF
j_call: TRBJ2-5; d_call: TRBD2; clone_size: NA; v_call: TRBV19; cdr3_nt: TGTGCCAGTGGTCGCGGGGGGAATCAAGAGACCCAGTACTTC; cdr3_aa: CASGRGGNQETQYF
j_call: TRBJ2-3; d_call: TRBD2; clone_size: few; v_call: TRBV5-1; cdr3_nt: TGCGCCAGCAGCCCACTGACTAGCGGGGTTAGCACAGATACGCAGTATTTT; cdr3_aa: CASSPLTSGVSTDTQYF
j_call: TRBJ2-7; d_call: NA; clone_size: NA; v_call: TRBV27; cdr3_nt: TGTGCCAGCAGTCCTGGCAGGGGCCGGGGCTACGAGCAGTACTTC; cdr3_aa: CASSPGRGRGYEQYF
j_call: TRBJ2-4; d_call: TRBD1; clone_size: NA; v_call: TRBV7-9; cdr3_nt: TGTGCCAGCAGCGTCACCCCGGACAGGGGCCTAGCCAAAAACATTCAGTACTTC; cdr3_aa: CASSVTPDRGLAKNIQYF
j_call: TRBJ1-1; d_call: TRBD1; clone_size: NA; v_call: TRBV7-9; cdr3_nt: TGTGCCAGCAGCTCACAGGGGGGGAACACTGAAGCTTTCTTT; cdr3_aa: CASSSQGGNTEAFF
j_call: TRBJ2-3; d_call: TRBD1; clone_size: NA; v_call: TRBV9; cdr3_nt: TGTGCCAGCAGCGGCACGAGACAGGGGAGCACAGATACGCAGTATTTT; cdr3_aa: CASSGTRQGSTDTQYF
j_call: TRBJ2-7; d_call: TRBD2; clone_size: NA; v_call: TRBV4-1; cdr3_nt: TGCGCCAGCAGCCACAACCTAGCGGGGGATGCCTACGAGCAGTACTTC; cdr3_aa: CASSHNLAGDAYEQYF
j_call: TRBJ2-7; d_call: TRBD1; clone_size: NA; v_call: TRBV5-8; cdr3_nt: TGTGCCAGCAGCCTAGACAGGGCCCCATCGTCCTTC; cdr3_aa: CASSLDRAPSSF
j_call: TRBJ1-5; d_call: NA; clone_size: NA; v_call: TRBV7-9; cdr3_nt: TGTGCCAGCAGCTTAATCCGGGATCAGCCCCAGCATTTT; cdr3_aa: CASSLIRDQPQHF
j_call: TRBJ1-1; d_call: TRBD1; clone_size: few; v_call: TRBV10-1; cdr3_nt: TGCGCCAGCAGTGGGCCAGGGGGCGGTGAAGCTTTCTTT; cdr3_aa: CASSGPGGGEAFF
j_call: TRBJ1-2; d_call: NA; clone_size: NA; v_call: TRBV6-5; cdr3_nt: TGTGCCAGCAGCGCCGGACAACTCTATGGCTACACCTTC; cdr3_aa: CASSAGQLYGYTF
j_call: TRBJ2-1; d_call: NA; clone_size: NA; v_call: TRBV7-8; cdr3_nt: TGTGCCAGCAGCTTAGGTTTCGAGAATGAGCAGTTCTTC; cdr3_aa: CASSLGFENEQFF
j_call: TRBJ2-6; d_call: NA; clone_size: NA; v_call: TRBV9; cdr3_nt: TGTGCCAGCAGCGTAGGGACAGCAGAACACTCTGGGGCCAACGTCCTGACTTTC; cdr3_aa: CASSVGTAEHSGANVLTF
j_call: TRBJ1-2; d_call: TRBD1; clone_size: once; v_call: TRBV6-5; cdr3_nt: TGTGCCAGCAGTTTGGGCGGACAGGGGGCCGGAGGCTACACCTTC; cdr3_aa: CASSLGGQGAGGYTF
j_call: TRBJ1-1; d_call: NA; clone_size: NA; v_call: TRBV19; cdr3_nt: TGTGCCAGTAGTGAAGGGAGGAACACTGAAGCTTTCTTT; cdr3_aa: CASSEGRNTEAFF
j_call: TRBJ2-7; d_call: NA; clone_size: NA; v_call: TRBV6-6; cdr3_nt: TGTGCCAGCCGAGGACAGCGTTACGAGCAGTACTTC; cdr3_aa: CASRGQRYEQYF
j_call: TRBJ1-4; d_call: NA; clone_size: NA; v_call: TRBV5-4; cdr3_nt: TGTGCCAGCAGCCCTGGCGGGATCACTAATGAAAAACTGTTTTTT; cdr3_aa: CASSPGGITNEKLFF
j_call: TRBJ1-1; d_call: TRBD1; clone_size: NA; v_call: TRBV7-2; cdr3_nt: TGTGCCAGCAGCTTCCGACAGGGTACTGAAGCTTTCTTT; cdr3_aa: CASSFRQGTEAFF
j_call: TRBJ1-1; d_call: NA; clone_size: NA; v_call: TRBV7-8; cdr3_nt: TGTGCCAGCAGCTTAGATTCAAGGTTGGCGGGTACTGAAGCTTTCTTT; cdr3_aa: CASSLDSRLAGTEAFF
j_call: TRBJ1-2; d_call: TRBD1; clone_size: NA; v_call: TRBV6-5; cdr3_nt: TGTGCCAGCAGTCCCGGGGACAGGGTTTATGGCTACACCTTC; cdr3_aa: CASSPGDRVYGYTF
j_call: TRBJ1-2; d_call: TRBD1; clone_size: NA; v_call: TRBV7-2; cdr3_nt: TGTGCCAGCAGCCCGGGGACAGGATGGGTCTATGGCTACACCTTC; cdr3_aa: CASSPGTGWVYGYTF
j_call: TRBJ1-5; d_call: NA; clone_size: NA; v_call: TRBV4-2; cdr3_nt: TGTGCCAGCAGCCAAGATCTCAGGCAGTTCAATCAGCCCCAGCATTTT; cdr3_aa: CASSQDLRQFNQPQHF
j_call: TRBJ1-1; d_call: NA; clone_size: NA; v_call: TRBV5-1; cdr3_nt: TGCGCCAGCAGCTTCGAGGGGGGGAGCACTGAAGCTTTCTTT; cdr3_aa: CASSFEGGSTEAFF
j_call: TRBJ1-4; d_call: TRBD1; clone_size: NA; v_call: TRBV19; cdr3_nt: TGTGCCAGTAGTATCGACAGGGCGGGGAACGAAAAACTGTTTTTT; cdr3_aa: CASSIDRAGNEKLFF
j_call: TRBJ1-1; d_call: TRBD1; clone_size: NA; v_call: TRBV4-1; cdr3_nt: TGCGCCAGCAGCCAAGATAACAGGGGAGTTGGGTACACTGAAGCTTTCTTT; cdr3_aa: CASSQDNRGVGYTEAFF
j_call: TRBJ1-1; d_call: TRBD1; clone_size: once; v_call: TRBV19; cdr3_nt: TGTGCCAGTAGTAGGGACAGGGGAGGAGCTGAAGCTTTCTTT; cdr3_aa: CASSRDRGGAEAFF
j_call: TRBJ2-7; d_call: NA; clone_size: NA; v_call: TRBV6-5; cdr3_nt: TGTGCCAGCAGTTACTCCCGCGGCGTATACGAGCAGTACTTC; cdr3_aa: CASSYSRGVYEQYF
j_call: TRBJ2-5; d_call: TRBD1; clone_size: once; v_call: TRBV7-9; cdr3_nt: TGTGCCAGCATCACCGGACAGGACGGTGAGACCCAGTACTTC; cdr3_aa: CASITGQDGETQYF
j_call: TRBJ1-6; d_call: TRBD1; clone_size: NA; v_call: TRBV14; cdr3_nt: TGTGCCAGCAGCACCAGGGACAGGGTCAATTCACCCCTCCACTTT; cdr3_aa: CASSTRDRVNSPLHF
j_call: TRBJ1-3; d_call: NA; clone_size: NA; v_call: TRBV29-1; cdr3_nt: TGCAGCGTTAAGTATGCGGGAAACACCATATATTTT; cdr3_aa: CSVKYAGNTIYF